Listed below are T cell receptor beta chains from one sample, sequenced in a study of cytomegalovirus exposure and HLA in healthy donors. TCRdb keeps only in-frame clones here, not all; method: immunoSEQ multiplex PCR. In the table there are approximately 100,000 clones, roughly 70% of which are singletons. Sequencing input: PBMCs. These receptors were obtained from a man aged 35 to 55 in good health and CMV-seropositive. Each CDR3 is given with its conserved first and last residue. D genes are given only for firm matches. Clone size is stated in some rows and not others, as once, few, many or a class when expanded.

v_gene: TRBV6-1
d_gene: TRBD2
j_gene: TRBJ2-3
abundance: once
CDR3aa: CASSESMAGGTDTQYF
CDR3nt: TGTGCCAGCAGTGAGTCCATGGCGGGGGGCACAGATACGCAGTATTTT

v_gene: TRBV27
d_gene: -
j_gene: TRBJ1-1
abundance: -
CDR3aa: CASSLTQNTEAFF
CDR3nt: TGTGCCAGCAGTTTAACACAGAACACTGAAGCTTTCTTT

v_gene: TRBV2
d_gene: -
j_gene: TRBJ1-5
abundance: -
CDR3aa: CASRELEGGRNQPQHF
CDR3nt: TGTGCCAGCAGAGAATTGGAAGGGGGTAGAAATCAGCCCCAGCATTTT

v_gene: TRBV30
d_gene: TRBD2
j_gene: TRBJ2-2
abundance: few
CDR3aa: CAWSVQRSGRFAGELFF
CDR3nt: TGTGCCTGGAGTGTACAAAGGAGCGGGAGATTCGCCGGGGAGCTGTTTTTT

v_gene: TRBV7-3
d_gene: TRBD2
j_gene: TRBJ2-1
abundance: -
CDR3aa: CASSYRREVGNEQFF
CDR3nt: TGTGCCAGCAGCTACCGGCGGGAGGTGGGCAATGAGCAGTTCTTC

v_gene: TRBV7-9
d_gene: TRBD2
j_gene: TRBJ2-1
abundance: -
CDR3aa: CASSFGGGLTDNEQFF
CDR3nt: TGTGCCAGCAGCTTTGGCGGGGGGCTAACTGACAATGAGCAGTTCTTC

v_gene: TRBV28
d_gene: -
j_gene: TRBJ2-7
abundance: -
CDR3aa: CASSLMGLPYEQYF
CDR3nt: TGTGCCAGCAGTTTAATGGGGCTACCCTACGAGCAGTACTTC

v_gene: TRBV9
d_gene: TRBD2
j_gene: TRBJ2-1
abundance: -
CDR3aa: CASSPEPGGEQFF
CDR3nt: TGTGCCAGCAGCCCAGAACCGGGGGGTGAGCAGTTCTTC

v_gene: TRBV7-8
d_gene: TRBD1
j_gene: TRBJ1-5
abundance: -
CDR3aa: CASSLSVGGQGGFQPQHF
CDR3nt: TGTGCCAGCAGCTTATCGGTGGGCGGACAGGGGGGTTTTCAGCCCCAGCATTTT

v_gene: TRBV7-7
d_gene: TRBD1
j_gene: TRBJ1-2
abundance: few
CDR3aa: CASSPRGPGGSNGYTF
CDR3nt: TGTGCTAGCAGCCCCAGGGGCCCAGGGGGAAGTAATGGCTACACCTTC

v_gene: TRBV6-5
d_gene: -
j_gene: TRBJ2-2
abundance: -
CDR3aa: CASSYSSPNTGELFF
CDR3nt: TGTGCCAGCAGTTACTCGAGCCCTAACACCGGGGAGCTGTTTTTT

v_gene: TRBV13
d_gene: -
j_gene: TRBJ2-3
abundance: -
CDR3aa: CASTPFAANVQYF
CDR3nt: TGTGCCAGCACACCATTCGCCGCTAACGTTCAGTATTTT

v_gene: TRBV6-4
d_gene: TRBD1
j_gene: TRBJ1-6
abundance: few
CDR3aa: CASSDSTGGSPLHF
CDR3nt: TGTGCCAGCAGTGACTCGACAGGGGGTTCACCCCTCCACTTT

v_gene: TRBV6-5
d_gene: TRBD1
j_gene: TRBJ1-5
abundance: few
CDR3aa: CATQDRDGNQPQHF
CDR3nt: TGTGCCACCCAAGACAGGGATGGCAATCAGCCCCAGCATTTT

v_gene: TRBV5-6
d_gene: -
j_gene: TRBJ2-1
abundance: -
CDR3aa: CASSFVGGNEQFF
CDR3nt: TGTGCCAGCAGCTTCGTAGGGGGAAATGAGCAGTTCTTC

v_gene: TRBV29-1
d_gene: -
j_gene: TRBJ2-7
abundance: -
CDR3aa: CSVGRLNSYEQYF
CDR3nt: TGCAGCGTTGGGCGACTTAATTCCTACGAGCAGTACTTC

v_gene: TRBV29-1
d_gene: TRBD1
j_gene: TRBJ2-7
abundance: -
CDR3aa: CSVAAGTGSSYEQYF
CDR3nt: TGCAGCGTTGCTGCCGGGACAGGGTCGTCCTACGAGCAGTACTTC

v_gene: TRBV10-3
d_gene: -
j_gene: TRBJ2-4
abundance: -
CDR3aa: CAISPRGGPGAKNIQYF
CDR3nt: TGTGCCATCAGTCCCCGAGGCGGTCCGGGAGCCAAAAACATTCAGTACTTC

v_gene: TRBV13
d_gene: TRBD1
j_gene: TRBJ2-1
abundance: -
CDR3aa: CASSLSQGAAYNEQFF
CDR3nt: TGTGCCAGCAGCCTATCACAGGGGGCGGCCTACAATGAGCAGTTCTTC

v_gene: TRBV7-6
d_gene: -
j_gene: TRBJ1-5
abundance: -
CDR3aa: CASSFSPNQPQHF
CDR3nt: TGTGCCAGCAGCTTCTCTCCCAATCAGCCCCAGCATTTT

v_gene: TRBV12-5
d_gene: TRBD2
j_gene: TRBJ2-5
abundance: -
CDR3aa: CASGLPLRPPPGGETQYF
CDR3nt: TGTGCTAGTGGTTTGCCCCTTCGGCCACCCCCCGGGGGGGAGACCCAGTACTTC

v_gene: TRBV19
d_gene: -
j_gene: TRBJ2-3
abundance: -
CDR3aa: CASSTVLTSGRRTDTQYF
CDR3nt: TGTGCCAGTAGTACCGTACTCACAAGCGGGCGGCGCACAGATACGCAGTATTTT

v_gene: TRBV30
d_gene: -
j_gene: TRBJ1-5
abundance: -
CDR3aa: CAWSGGNQPQHF
CDR3nt: TGTGCCTGGAGTGGCGGCAATCAGCCCCAGCATTTT